This passage covers 26 T cell receptor beta chains from one sample sequenced in a study of blood T cell repertoires in COVID-19. The assay was immunoSEQ multiplex PCR, and TCRdb's table has in-frame clones only and misses some. The sample carries some 130,000 clones, 65% to 90% recorded once. The source material was peripheral blood. The receptors derive from an elderly man with acute or convalescent COVID-19.

V is TRBV18 and J is TRBJ2-2, with D tentatively TRBD2 (7 bases). Germline CDR1 is KGHSH and CDR2 is LQKENI. The CDR3 has 17 amino acids. V lost 6 bases to trimming and J lost 6 bases, with 23 bases between them. The CDR3 is CASSLSMAGAEAGELFF. CDR3 nucleotides: TGTGCCAGCTCCCTCTCGATGGCGGGGGCCGAGGCCGGGGAGCTGTTTTTT.

This chain uses TRBV4-1 with TRBJ2-7, with D uncertain. The CDR3 extends over 13 amino acids. The germline V gene encodes CDR1 MGHRA and CDR2 YSYEKL. V was trimmed by 2 bases and J by 4 bases, leaving 9 bases between them. CDR3 protein: CASSQSGTYEQYF. For the CDR3, the DNA is TGCGCCAGCAGCCAATCAGGAACTTACGAGCAGTACTTC.

This clone was seen a handful of times. The chain recombines TRBV10-3 with TRBJ2-3; 11 nucleotides align to TRBD2. The CDR3 has 17 residues. V shed 10 bases and J 4 bases; nucleotides not matched to a gene: 16. Germline assignment: CDR1 ENHRY and CDR2 SYGVKD. The CDR3 region is CATGGLSGRAHSDTQYF. The CDR3 DNA reads TGTGCCACCGGGGGACTTAGCGGGAGGGCCCATTCAGATACGCAGTATTTT.

The CDR3 DNA reads as TGTGCCAGCAGCCTCGGATGGAGACAGGGGGCGAGGAATCAGCCCCAGCATTTT. Translated: CASSLGWRQGARNQPQHF. The chain recombines TRBV27 with TRBJ1-5, with TRBD1 identical over 10 bases. CDR3 size: 18 residues. V was pared by 6 bases and J by 4 bases, with 15 bases of the junction left unmatched. Germline assignment: CDR1 MNHEY and CDR2 SMNVEV (reference sequence).

The V and J genes are TRBV7-6 and TRBJ1-6; D unclear. The germline V gene has CDR1 SGHVS and CDR2 FNYEAQ. V was trimmed by 2 bases and J by 0 bases, leaving 8 bases between them. The CDR3 covers 16 residues. This chain's CDR3 is CASSLRESSYNSPLHF. CDR3 DNA: TGTGCCAGCAGCTTACGGGAAAGCTCCTATAATTCACCCCTCCACTTT.

The chain has TRBV10-3 and TRBJ1-1; TRBD1 matches 7 bases. The CDR3 contains 14 residues. Germline V gives CDR1 ENHRY, CDR2 SYGVKD. J gave up 4 bases and V 6 bases, and 8 bases lay outside the gene matches. DNA for the CDR3: TGTGCCATCAGCCGACAGGGAGAGGGCACTGAAGCTTTCTTT. Protein: CAISRQGEGTEAFF.

The rearrangement links TRBV6-2 or TRBV6-3 to TRBJ2-7, with D possibly being TRBD2 (6 bases). Germline CDR1 is MNHEY and CDR2 is SVGEGT. This CDR3 contains 14 residues. The ends were cut back, 0 bases at V and 3 bases at J, with 9 bases in the middle. CDR3 sequence: CASSYSAGLYEQYF. CDR3 coding DNA: TGTGCCAGCAGTTACTCAGCGGGCCTCTACGAGCAGTACTTC.

This chain joins TRBV7-2 and TRBJ2-5; the D gene is possibly TRBD2 (6 bases). There are 16 residues in the CDR3. Trimming took 1 base from V and 5 from J, leaving 17 bases between them. Germline CDR1 SGHTA, CDR2 FQGNSA. Here the CDR3 reads CASSLGGGLAIETQYF. CDR3 nucleotide sequence: TGTGCCAGCAGCTTAGGTGGGGGTCTAGCGATCGAGACCCAGTACTTC. Drawing the rest from reference TRBV7-2 and TRBJ2-5, the complete variable domain is GAGVSQSPSNKVTEKGKDVELRCDPISGHTALYWYRQSLGQGLEFLIYFQGNSAPDKSGLPSDRFSAERTGGSVSTLTIQRTQQEDSAVYLCASSLGGGLAIETQYFGPGTRLLVL.

This chain connects TRBV24-1 to TRBJ2-3; 8 bases are shared with TRBD1. The germline V gene has CDR1 KGHDR and CDR2 SFDVKD. The CDR3 covers 16 residues. The junction had 8 bases not matched to a gene; V was cut back by 3 bases and J by 4 bases. CDR3 DNA: TGTGCCACCAGTGATGCCACAGGGGGAAGGGCAGATACGCAGTATTTT. Translating gives CATSDATGGRADTQYF.

This chain connects TRBV5-1 to TRBJ1-2, with 7 bases aligning to TRBD1. Trimming cost V 4 bases and J 2 bases; bases outside gene matches: 5. The CDR3 covers 14 residues. Germline CDR1 reads SGHRS; CDR2 reads YFSETQ. The CDR3 loop reads CASSPGTDNYGYTF. The CDR3 nucleotides are TGCGCCAGCAGCCCCGGGACAGACAACTATGGCTACACCTTC.

This sequence joins TRBV5-5 and TRBJ2-7, with 8 nucleotides matching TRBD1. J was trimmed by 3 bases and V by 4 bases; bases with no gene match: 9. This CDR3 contains 15 residues. Germline V gene lookup returns CDR1 SGHKS and CDR2 YYEKEE (reference sequence). The CDR3 protein is CASSPGTGSYYEQYF. The CDR3 DNA sequence: TGTGCCAGCAGCCCGGGGACAGGATCCTACTACGAGCAGTACTTC.

The V gene is TRBV5-1, the J gene TRBJ1-2; D might be TRBD1 (6 bases). Per the germline V gene, CDR1 is SGHRS and CDR2 is YFSETQ. CDR3 size: 15 residues. The V and J ends lost 0 bases and 2 bases respectively, with 11 bases between them. CDR3 sequence reads: CASSLEGGTNYGYTF. As DNA, the CDR3 is TGCGCCAGCAGCTTGGAGGGGGGGACCAACTATGGCTACACCTTC.

This clone was recorded a few times. The rearrangement links TRBV4-2 to TRBJ2-2; tentative D call: TRBD2 (7 bases). CDR1 is LGHNA and CDR2 is YNFKEQ in the germline V gene. The CDR3 spans 16 residues. The germline V and J ends were trimmed by 0 bases and 6 bases, with 14 bases remaining between them. The CDR3 region is CASSQEAGAVAGELFF. CDR3 nucleotides: TGTGCCAGCAGCCAAGAGGCGGGGGCTGTGGCCGGGGAGCTGTTTTTT.

The rearrangement joins TRBV24-1 to TRBJ2-1; 7 bases are shared with TRBD2. Germline values: CDR1 KGHDR, CDR2 SFDVKD. The CDR3 covers 15 residues. Trimming cost V 6 bases and J 0 bases; bases outside gene matches: 4. CDR3 loop: CATSTRETSYNEQFF. The CDR3 bases are TGTGCCACCAGTACGCGGGAGACCTCCTACAATGAGCAGTTCTTC.

The chain employs TRBV3-1 (or the pseudogene TRBV3-2) and TRBJ1-5; 12 bases line up with TRBD1. This CDR3 is built from 15 residues. V trimming: 5 bases; J trimming: 5 bases; junction bases outside the gene matches: 4. Looked up from germline, CDR1 is LGHDT and CDR2 is YNNKEL (reference sequence). The CDR3 nucleotides are TGTGCCAGCAGCTCCCGGGACAGGGGGCATCAGCCCCAGCATTTT. This encodes CASSSRDRGHQPQHF.

The chain combines TRBV27 with TRBJ1-2, with 8 bases fitting TRBD1. In germline, CDR1 is MNHEY, CDR2 SMNVEV (reference sequence). V was clipped by 2 bases and J by 7 bases; unmatched bases: 3. There are 13 residues in the CDR3. For the CDR3, the DNA is TGTGCCAGCAGTTTACGGACAGGGACTGGCTACACCTTC. Protein sequence: CASSLRTGTGYTF.

CDR3 region: CASSPRVIGGSSYNEQFF. CDR3 sequence (DNA): TGTGCCAGCTCACCACGGGTCATAGGGGGCAGTTCCTACAATGAGCAGTTCTTC. The chain recombines TRBV18 with TRBJ2-1; 7 bases match TRBD1. CDR3 length: 18 amino acids. Germline-derived CDR1 and CDR2 are KGHSH and LQKENI. The junction had 10 bases not matched to a gene; V was cut back by 1 base and J by 1 base.

This chain uses TRBV30 with TRBJ1-5; no clear D gene. Trimming took off 0 bases at V and 3 bases at J, with 6 bases between the two ends. The V gene's germline CDR1 is GTSNPN and CDR2 SVGIG (reference sequence). The CDR3 length is 13 residues. CDR3 DNA sequence: TGTGCCTGGAGTGTAACAGACAATCAGCCCCAGCATTTT. Protein product: CAWSVTDNQPQHF.

The chain has TRBV13 and TRBJ1-1; possible D gene TRBD1, 5 bases. Trimming took 5 bases from V and 8 from J, leaving 9 bases between them. This CDR3 contains 11 residues. In germline, CDR1 is PRHDT, CDR2 FYEKMQ (reference sequence). The CDR3 protein is CASSLQGEAFF. The CDR3 region has the DNA TGTGCCAGCAGCCTCCAGGGCGAAGCTTTCTTT.

The V and J genes are TRBV18 and TRBJ2-5; D possibly corresponds to TRBD1 (6 bases). The CDR3 sequence is 14 residues long. Trimming took off 1 base at V and 2 bases at J, with 8 bases between the two ends. Germline CDR1 and CDR2: KGHSH and LQKENI. The CDR3 bases are TGTGCCAGCTCACCACGGACAGAGCAAGAGACCCAGTACTTC. This codes for CASSPRTEQETQYF. The full variable domain, rest sourced from reference TRBV18 and TRBJ2-5, is NAGVMQNPRHLVRRRGQEARLRCSPMKGHSHVYWYRQLPEEGLKFMVYLQKENIIDESGMPKERFSAEFPKEGPSILRIQQVVRGDSAAYFCASSPRTEQETQYFGPGTRLLVL.

The chain recombines TRBV7-2 with TRBJ2-1; TRBD2 matches 8 bases. This CDR3 spans 17 amino acids. CDR1 and CDR2 from the germline V gene are SGHTA and FQGNSA. V lost 2 bases, J lost 0 bases, and 6 bases stayed unmatched. The CDR3 DNA reads as TGTGCCAGCAGCTTACAAGCGGGAGTAGTCTCCTACAATGAGCAGTTCTTC. It encodes CASSLQAGVVSYNEQFF.

The rearrangement links TRBV18 to TRBJ1-1, with D perhaps TRBD1 (6 bases). Germline assignment: CDR1 KGHSH and CDR2 LQKENI. V lost 5 bases to trimming and J lost 1 base, with 14 bases between them. This CDR3 comprises 15 residues. The CDR3 sequence is CASSSGGQKNTEAFF. The CDR3 DNA reads as TGTGCCAGCTCATCGGGAGGACAGAAGAACACTGAAGCTTTCTTT.

V usage is TRBV12-3 or TRBV12-4 and J usage is TRBJ1-2; D is unresolved. V shed 5 bases and J shed 3 bases, with 10 bases lying between them. The CDR3 length is 13 residues. The CDR3 DNA follows: TGTGCCAGCAGTCCCGTCGGGTACTATGGCTACACCTTC. Protein sequence: CASSPVGYYGYTF.

The chain is built from TRBV7-2 and TRBJ1-1; D not resolved. CDR3 length equals 13 residues. V lost 1 base and J lost 0, with 3 bases in between. Per germline, CDR1 SGHTA and CDR2 FQGNSA. CDR3 nucleotides: TGTGCCAGCAGCTTAGTTATGAACACTGAAGCTTTCTTT. Translation: CASSLVMNTEAFF.

V and J are TRBV3-1 (or the pseudogene TRBV3-2) and TRBJ1-2; no clear D. This CDR3 region has 13 residues. Germline V CDR1 and CDR2: LGHDT, YNNKEL (reference sequence). The V and J ends lost 4 bases and 7 bases respectively, with 13 bases between them. In DNA form, the CDR3 reads TGTGCCAGCAGCCCTCTAGAGAAATCTGGCTACACCTTC. This gives the protein CASSPLEKSGYTF.

V and J are TRBV28 and TRBJ1-1, with TRBD1 identical over 10 bases. Germline values: CDR1 MDHEN, CDR2 SYDVKM. The CDR3 loop spans 16 amino acids. With 5 bases clipped from V and 10 bases from J, the junction kept 16 bases outside the gene matches. CDR3 sequence reads: CASSPAGTGDPLIAFF. CDR3 bases: TGTGCCAGCAGTCCCGCCGGGACAGGGGACCCCCTGATAGCTTTCTTT.